Sequencing of this T cell receptor beta chain was carried out in a study of blood T cell repertoires in COVID-19. In the study overall: Whether acute or convalescent, the COVID-19 samples came from the United States, Italy and Spain. The cDNA or gDNA used as material had been derived from T cells, B-cell-depleted T cells, or PBMCs.

Germline V gives CDR1 SGHRS, CDR2 YFSETQ. V was pared by 0 bases and J by 4 bases, with 3 bases of the junction left unmatched. CDR3 size: 14 residues. Original processing notes: Estimated nucleated cell counts came from reference gene primer amplification. TCRdb's table, derived via immunoSEQ multiplex PCR, lists solely in-frame clones and lacks some. V and J calls and clone size come straight from that table; D and trimming were deduced from the DNA. The table includes more than 60,000 clones, 85% detected once. The V and J genes are TRBV5-1 and TRBJ2-5, with 7 bases that match TRBD1. This receptor was identified in a human donor in a cohort sampled during active COVID-19. Sequenced sample: peripheral blood. The DNA of the CDR3 is TGCGCCAGCAGCTTGGGACAGGGACGAGAGACCCAGTACTTC. Translating gives CASSLGQGRETQYF.